These 17 T cell receptor beta chains originate from one sample sequenced in a study of neurological immune-mediated disorders. MiXCR, applied by TCRdb to the 5' RACE reads, yields one record per CDR3 protein. Of tens of thousands of distinct CDR3 sequences listed, 15% to 20% are singletons. The source material was PBMCs. The receptor source for this set is a middle-aged woman in good health.

This clonotype was picked up many times. J is TRBJ1-1 and V is TRBV10-3; D perhaps matches TRBD1 (6 bases). Germline V lookup: CDR1 ENHRY, CDR2 SYGVKD. V lost 6 bases, J lost 11 bases, and 16 bases lay in between. This CDR3 is built from 12 residues. The CDR3 coding sequence is TGTGCCATCAGGGGGCACAGGGATGTCGCTTTCTTT. It encodes CAIRGHRDVAFF.

The rearrangement uses TRBV7-2 and TRBJ1-4; D possibly corresponds to TRBD1 (6 bases). Germline CDR1 is SGHTA and CDR2 is FQGNSA. This CDR3 spans 14 amino acids. Trimming took off 5 bases at V and 5 bases at J, with 12 bases between the two ends. The chain's CDR3 is CASSLIGQNEKLFF. Here the CDR3 DNA reads TGTGCCAGCAGCCTCATTGGACAGAATGAAAAACTGTTTTTT.

A remark on this clonotype: One base away lies a much larger clone, so this may be a sequencing read error. The chain combines TRBV9 with TRBJ2-2; D perhaps matches TRBD2 (5 bases). V was shortened by 2 bases and J by 7 bases, with 12 bases between the two germline ends. The CDR3 covers 14 residues. Germline CDR1 reads SGDLS; CDR2 reads YYNGEE. Written as DNA, the CDR3 is TGTGCCAGCAGCGTCCAGACTATGCGCGGGGAGCTGTTTTTT. This encodes CASSVQTMRGELFF.

This clonotype was counted many times. Here the CDR3 reads CASSHGIALQGSPLHF. The DNA for the CDR3 is TGTGCCAGCAGCCATGGAATAGCTCTACAGGGGTCACCCCTCCACTTT. This sequence joins TRBV7-2 and TRBJ1-6, with 7 bases fitting TRBD1. The CDR3 runs to 16 residues. V dropped 5 bases and J dropped 10; count of bases not matched to a gene: 14. Germline-derived CDR1 and CDR2 are SGHTA and FQGNSA.

In its sample, this clonotype was seen many times. CDR3 in DNA: TGTGCCAGCAGCACAGGGTTGGATACGCAGTATTTT. Translating it yields CASSTGLDTQYF. The chain joins TRBV7-9 to TRBJ2-3; tentative D call: TRBD1 (6 bases). Germline V gives CDR1 SEHNR, CDR2 FQNEAQ (reference sequence). The CDR3 length is 12 residues. The ends were cut back, 5 bases at V and 6 bases at J, with 9 bases in the middle.

This clonotype occurred a few times. CDR3 sequence reads: CASSEERGGEETQYF. The DNA of the CDR3 is TGTGCCAGCAGTGAAGAACGGGGGGGTGAGGAGACCCAGTACTTC. The chain uses TRBV2 and TRBJ2-5, with 8 nucleotides matching TRBD2. Per the germline V gene, CDR1 is SNHLY and CDR2 is FYNNEI. The length of the CDR3 is 15 residues. The V gene end was trimmed by 1 base and the J gene end by 5 bases; junction bases not matched to a gene: 6.

This clonotype was recorded at least ten times. This chain joins TRBV12-3 or TRBV12-4 and TRBJ2-3; tentatively, D is TRBD1 or TRBD2 (6 bases each). CDR3 length equals 17 residues. V was shortened by 1 base and J by 0 bases, with 14 bases between the two germline ends. CDR3 nucleotides: TGTGCCAGCAGTTTAGGTCGGGGGCCCGCTAGCACAGATACGCAGTATTTT. Protein product: CASSLGRGPASTDTQYF.

This clonotype was counted at least ten times. The gene calls are TRBV12-3 or TRBV12-4 and TRBJ2-2; 10 bases are a match to TRBD1. The junction had 17 bases not matched to a gene; V was cut back by 7 bases and J by 0 bases. The CDR3 length is 20 residues. The CDR3 coding sequence is TGTGCCAGCACCGCCGGGACAGGGGTTCTCAAGAGCGCGAACACCGGGGAGCTGTTTTTT. Translation gives CASTAGTGVLKSANTGELFF.

The V and J genes are TRBV7-9 and TRBJ1-1; D is uncertain. V was clipped by 5 bases and J by 2 bases, with 6 bases between them. The CDR3 runs to 12 residues. CDR1 is SEHNR, CDR2 FQNEAQ, per germline (reference sequence). The CDR3 sequence: CASSPTNTEAFF. The CDR3 bases are TGTGCCAGCAGCCCGACAAACACTGAAGCTTTCTTT.

This clonotype has ten or more counts. The chain employs TRBV27 and TRBJ2-5; no firm D call. The CDR3 has 15 residues. The germline gives CDR1 MNHEY, CDR2 SMNVEV (reference sequence). V was trimmed by 2 bases and J by 1 base, leaving 11 bases between them. The CDR3 nucleotides read TGTGCCAGCAGTTTAAGGGCGGATGTCCAAGAGACCCAGTACTTC. Its translation: CASSLRADVQETQYF.

This clonotype was seen many times. In DNA form, the CDR3 reads TGTGCCAGCTCCCCCACAGGGGCCAGCACAGATACGCAGTATTTT. Translation: CASSPTGASTDTQYF. The V and J genes are TRBV18 and TRBJ2-3; TRBD1 agrees at 7 bases. Germline loops: CDR1 KGHSH, CDR2 LQKENI. V lost 6 bases, J lost 0 bases, and 6 bases stayed unmatched. The CDR3 loop spans 15 amino acids.

The chain employs TRBV18 and TRBJ2-7; 7 nucleotides align to TRBD2. The CDR3 has 14 residues. The trim removed 2 bases at V and 2 bases at J, leaving 3 bases unmatched. The germline V gene encodes CDR1 KGHSH and CDR2 LQKENI. Written as DNA, the CDR3 is TGTGCCAGCTCACCAGGCGGGGGTACCTACGAGCAGTACTTC. Protein: CASSPGGGTYEQYF.

This chain uses TRBV6-1 with TRBJ1-2; the D gene is possibly TRBD1 (6 bases). CDR3 length: 14 residues. V lost 3 bases and J lost 4, with 12 bases in between. In germline, CDR1 is MNHNS, CDR2 SASEGT. The CDR3 nucleotides read TGTGCCAGCAGTGATTCGGACAGAGTCTATGGCTACACCTTC. Amino acid sequence: CASSDSDRVYGYTF.

This clonotype occurred a few times. The CDR3 spells CASSAVTGYGNTIYF. The CDR3 nucleotides read TGTGCCAGCAGCGCCGTGACAGGGTACGGAAACACCATATATTTT. The rearrangement uses TRBV9 and TRBJ1-3, with TRBD1 matching over 7 bases. Germline CDR1 reads SGDLS; CDR2 reads YYNGEE. Trimming took 3 bases from V and 4 from J; bases not matched to a gene: 7. The CDR3 spans 15 residues.

This clonotype was seen at least ten times. The chain has TRBV27 and TRBJ1-5; D is unresolved. The CDR3 runs 15 residues. The germline V gene encodes CDR1 MNHEY and CDR2 SMNVEV (reference sequence). V was pared by 3 bases and J by 4 bases, with 13 bases between. The CDR3 sequence is CASSFEGKGNQPQHF. The CDR3 DNA reads as TGTGCCAGCAGTTTTGAGGGTAAGGGAAATCAGCCCCAGCATTTT.

This clonotype was seen ten or more times. The gene calls are TRBV20-1 and TRBJ2-3, with D maybe TRBD2 (7 bases). V was pared by 0 bases and J by 3 bases, with 13 bases between. The CDR3 sequence is 15 residues long. The germline gives CDR1 DFQATT, CDR2 SNEGSKA (reference sequence). The CDR3 loop is CSARDGGGWTDTQYF. DNA of the CDR3: TGCAGTGCTAGAGATGGCGGGGGCTGGACAGATACGCAGTATTTT.

This clonotype was seen a single time. No DNA is shown, since the ends of the CDR3 on it are uncertain; the CDR3 is the one TCRdb lists. This sequence joins TRBV7-2 and TRBJ2-3; the table's D call of TRBD2 was not tested on the DNA. The length of the CDR3 is 23 amino acids, counting both ends. CDR1 and CDR2 (germline): SGHTA, FQGNSA. The CDR3 sequence: CASSSTLGTREQYFGPGTDTQYF.